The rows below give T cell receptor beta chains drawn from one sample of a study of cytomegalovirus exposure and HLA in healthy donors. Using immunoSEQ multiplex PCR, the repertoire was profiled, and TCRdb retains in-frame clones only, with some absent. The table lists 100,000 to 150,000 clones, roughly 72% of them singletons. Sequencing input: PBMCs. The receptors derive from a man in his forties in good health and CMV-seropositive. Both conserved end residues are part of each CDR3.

CDR3aa: CASSLGSGRGNEQFF
len: 15
j_gene: TRBJ2-1
v_gene: TRBV7-2

CDR3aa: CASSPSPGEGDTQYF
len: 15
j_gene: TRBJ2-3
v_gene: TRBV7-7

CDR3aa: CASSESQGARETQYF
len: 15
j_gene: TRBJ2-5
v_gene: TRBV2

CDR3aa: CASSVYRVFSTNGYTF
len: 16
j_gene: TRBJ1-2
v_gene: TRBV2

CDR3aa: CATSRDQVTDNEQFF
len: 15
j_gene: TRBJ2-1
v_gene: TRBV15

CDR3aa: CASSSDRGRDGELFF
len: 15
j_gene: TRBJ2-2
v_gene: TRBV5-6

CDR3aa: CASSPQGMANEKLFF
len: 15
j_gene: TRBJ1-4
v_gene: TRBV7-6

CDR3aa: CASSMRESVNEQFF
len: 14
j_gene: TRBJ2-1
v_gene: TRBV19

CDR3aa: CASSLELARAYEQYF
len: 15
j_gene: .
v_gene: TRBV11-2

CDR3aa: CASSFRTGELFF
len: 12
j_gene: TRBJ2-2
v_gene: TRBV27

CDR3aa: CSVDSDSSYEQYF
len: 13
j_gene: TRBJ2-7
v_gene: TRBV29-1

CDR3aa: CASSPTGAHQPQHF
len: 14
j_gene: TRBJ1-5
v_gene: TRBV28

CDR3aa: CASSLSTPRLGQYF
len: 14
j_gene: TRBJ2-7
v_gene: TRBV27

CDR3aa: CASRSGLNEKLFF
len: 13
j_gene: TRBJ1-4
v_gene: TRBV19

CDR3aa: CASSGGTTGGTYEQYF
len: 16
j_gene: TRBJ2-7
v_gene: TRBV19

CDR3aa: CAWSRRGGGFYGYTF
len: 15
j_gene: TRBJ1-2
v_gene: TRBV30

CDR3aa: CASSLGLRGTEAFF
len: 14
j_gene: TRBJ1-1
v_gene: TRBV11-1

CDR3aa: CASSSGGTNEKLFF
len: 14
j_gene: TRBJ1-4
v_gene: TRBV5-1

CDR3aa: CASSDTHFSNQPQHF
len: 15
j_gene: TRBJ1-5
v_gene: TRBV6-1

CDR3aa: CASSLRTTGMGNQPQHF
len: 17
j_gene: TRBJ1-5
v_gene: TRBV19

CDR3aa: CSVEDPQTGVEQYF
len: 14
j_gene: TRBJ2-7
v_gene: TRBV29-1

CDR3aa: CASSPSPGANVLTF
len: 14
j_gene: TRBJ2-6
v_gene: TRBV5-1

CDR3aa: CASSFRQGDGELFF
len: 14
j_gene: TRBJ2-2
v_gene: TRBV7-9

CDR3aa: CASRGDFASGANVLTF
len: 16
j_gene: TRBJ2-6
v_gene: TRBV7-9

CDR3aa: CASSFHGQGANGELFF
len: 16
j_gene: TRBJ2-2
v_gene: TRBV28

CDR3aa: CASSAEDRGHATNEKLFF
len: 18
j_gene: TRBJ1-4
v_gene: TRBV5-6

CDR3aa: CASSLRTGEDQPQHF
len: 15
j_gene: TRBJ1-5
v_gene: TRBV7-2

CDR3aa: CASSLFTGLGETQYF
len: 15
j_gene: TRBJ2-5
v_gene: TRBV27

CDR3aa: CAIKSSGENTGELLF
len: 15
j_gene: TRBJ2-2
v_gene: TRBV10-3

CDR3aa: CASSIEISSYNSPLHF
len: 16
j_gene: TRBJ1-6
v_gene: TRBV19

CDR3aa: CASSPTQGSTASPLHF
len: 16
j_gene: TRBJ1-6
v_gene: TRBV18

CDR3aa: CSVLEREGWTGELFF
len: 15
j_gene: TRBJ2-2
v_gene: TRBV29-1

CDR3aa: CATSTKQGGYEQYF
len: 14
j_gene: TRBJ2-7
v_gene: TRBV15

CDR3aa: CAWSLTGVPHF
len: 11
j_gene: TRBJ1-2
v_gene: TRBV30

CDR3aa: CASSPRTGGTTGNTIYF
len: 17
j_gene: TRBJ1-3
v_gene: TRBV5-1

CDR3aa: CASSLAGSEKLFF
len: 13
j_gene: TRBJ1-4
v_gene: TRBV5-4

CDR3aa: CAWTGGTGFVSNTGELFF
len: 18
j_gene: TRBJ2-2
v_gene: TRBV30

CDR3aa: CASSQDRGTGQVAFF
len: 15
j_gene: TRBJ1-1
v_gene: TRBV4-1

CDR3aa: CASSLSPSEGQFF
len: 13
j_gene: TRBJ2-1
v_gene: TRBV5-4

CDR3aa: CASSLFPGQDEQYF
len: 14
j_gene: TRBJ2-7
v_gene: TRBV27

CDR3aa: CATSRDSGQEETQYF
len: 15
j_gene: TRBJ2-5
v_gene: TRBV15

CDR3aa: CASSQDPSGGYNEQFF
len: 16
j_gene: TRBJ2-1
v_gene: TRBV4-3

CDR3aa: CASSKLDRGGTGELFF
len: 16
j_gene: TRBJ2-2
v_gene: TRBV19

CDR3aa: CASSLPSRDTEAFF
len: 14
j_gene: TRBJ1-1
v_gene: TRBV5-8

CDR3aa: CASSVLNTGELFF
len: 13
j_gene: TRBJ2-2
v_gene: TRBV11-2

CDR3aa: CASSYSATGSYEQYF
len: 15
j_gene: TRBJ2-7
v_gene: TRBV6-5